The rows below give T cell receptor beta chains drawn from one sample of a study of Tregs in tolerant kidney transplant recipients. Assay: immunoSEQ multiplex PCR; the TCRdb copy retains only in-frame clones and omits some. Of about 240,000 clones listed, 65% to 85% are singletons. Sample: CD4+ T cells from blood. The receptor source for this set is a human donor in good health. CDR3s include the opening cysteine and the closing phenylalanine or tryptophan. D genes are given only for firm matches. Clone size appears in some rows only: once, few, many, or a class for an expanded clone.

>.|TRBJ2-7|TRBV19|.
TGTGCCAGTAGTCCAAAAGGGCCCTACGAGCAGTACTTC
CASSPKGPYEQYF
>.|TRBJ2-3|TRBV11-3|.
TGTGCCAGCAGCTCGGGACTCCTAGGGGGCACAGATACGCAGTATTTT
CASSSGLLGGTDTQYF
>.|TRBJ2-5|TRBV2|.
TGTGCCAGCAAGGAAGGCCGACTCCAAGAGACCCAGTACTTC
CASKEGRLQETQYF
>TRBD2|TRBJ2-5|TRBV11-2|.
TGTGCCAGCAGCCCGACTGCAGCGGGGGGAGGGGAGACCCAGTACTTC
CASSPTAAGGGETQYF
>.|TRBJ1-1|TRBV14|.
TGTGCCAGCAGCCACAGGGGCCTGAACACTGAAGCTTTCTTT
CASSHRGLNTEAFF
>TRBD1|TRBJ1-1|TRBV7-9|.
TGTGCCAGCAGCCTAAGACAGGGGAACACTGAAGCTTTCTTT
CASSLRQGNTEAFF
>.|TRBJ2-4|TRBV6-5|.
TGTGCCAGCACGCCAGGGATTACCAAAAACATTCAGTACTTC
CASTPGITKNIQYF
>.|TRBJ1-2|TRBV5-1|.
TGCGCCAGCAGCTTTGACAGCCTTAATGGCTACACCTTC
CASSFDSLNGYTF
>.|TRBJ2-2|TRBV27|.
TGTGCCAGCAGTTTACCCCGGGGTAGCGGCGACACCGGGGAGCTGTTTTTT
CASSLPRGSGDTGELFF
>.|TRBJ1-4|TRBV15|.
TGTGCCACCAGCCCCGCGCGGCAGACTAATGAAAAACTGTTTTTT
CATSPARQTNEKLFF
>.|TRBJ2-4|TRBV7-2|.
TGTGCCAGCAGCATGGGGGGGGCGGCCAAAAACATTCAGTACTTC
CASSMGGAAKNIQYF
>.|TRBJ2-3|TRBV5-4|.
TGTGCCAGCAGCCCGGGAGTCGGAGCCGGGACAGATACGCAGTATTTT
CASSPGVGAGTDTQYF
>.|TRBJ2-7|TRBV19|.
TGTGCCAGCCGGGAATTGGGCGGAGCCTCCTACGAGCAGTACTTC
CASRELGGASYEQYF
>TRBD2|TRBJ2-1|TRBV19|.
TGTGCCAGTAGTAAGTTGGCGGGAGGGCCGGGTTATGAGCAGTTCTTC
CASSKLAGGPGYEQFF
>.|TRBJ1-1|TRBV7-9|few
TGTGCCAGCAGCCCTTCCTCCGGGAGGCACACTGAAGCTTTCTTT
CASSPSSGRHTEAFF
>.|TRBJ2-7|TRBV18|.
TGTGCCAGCTCACCACGGGCGGGATCGGGCTACGAGCAGTACTTC
CASSPRAGSGYEQYF
>.|TRBJ2-2|TRBV10-2|.
TGCGCCAGCAGTGAGGAGCAGGGCGACACCGGGGAGCTGTTTTTT
CASSEEQGDTGELFF
>TRBD1|TRBJ2-5|TRBV6-6|.
TGTGCCAGCAACGACAGGGGGCCGCAAGAGACCCAGTACTTC
CASNDRGPQETQYF
>TRBD2|TRBJ2-3|TRBV7-9|.
TGTGCCAGCAGCCCCCGACTAGCGGGCACAGATACGCAGTATTTT
CASSPRLAGTDTQYF
>TRBD2|TRBJ2-7|TRBV5-1|.
TGCGCCAGCAGCTGGGGGACTAGCGTATTCTACGAGCAGTACTTC
CASSWGTSVFYEQYF
>TRBD2|TRBJ2-7|TRBV4-1|once
TGCGCCAGCAGCCGCGGGGGCGAGCAGTACTTC
CASSRGGEQYF
>TRBD1|TRBJ2-1|TRBV5-1|.
TGCGCCAGCAGCTTGGTCGTAGGACAGGGATACAATGAGCAGTTCTTC
CASSLVVGQGYNEQFF
>.|TRBJ1-2|TRBV6-5|.
TGTGCCAGCAGACCCCCAGGGTATAGTGGCTACACCTTC
CASRPPGYSGYTF
>TRBD1|TRBJ2-1|TRBV19|.
TGTGCCAGTCATAGGACAGGGGGCTCGAATGAGCAGTTCTTC
CASHRTGGSNEQFF
>.|TRBJ2-4|TRBV4-2|.
TGTGCCAGCAGCCCTGGGTCCCCCAAAAACATTCAGTACTTC
CASSPGSPKNIQYF
>TRBD2|TRBJ2-7|TRBV28|.
TGTGCCAGCAGTTTAGGCGGGAGGGCCGAGCAGTACTTC
CASSLGGRAEQYF
>.|TRBJ2-5|TRBV5-1|.
TGCGCCAGCAGCACGACCCCCCAAGAGACCCAGTACTTC
CASSTTPQETQYF
>.|TRBJ1-2|TRBV5-1|.
TGCGCCAGCAGCTTGGCCCTGGGGGCAGGGTATGGCTACACCTTC
CASSLALGAGYGYTF
>TRBD1|TRBJ2-7|TRBV27|.
TGTGCCAGCAGTTTGCGGGACAGGGGTCACGAGCAGTACTTC
CASSLRDRGHEQYF
>TRBD1|TRBJ1-1|TRBV6-5|.
TGTGCCAGCAGTTGGACAGGGAGCACTGAAGCTTTCTTT
CASSWTGSTEAFF
>TRBD1|TRBJ2-7|TRBV5-1|.
TGCGCCAGCAGCGGGGGGACAGGAAGCTACGAGCAGTACTTC
CASSGGTGSYEQYF
>.|TRBJ2-3|TRBV19|.
TGTGCCAGTAGTCGCAGGGGCGGCACAGATACGCAGTATTTT
CASSRRGGTDTQYF
>.|TRBJ1-4|TRBV5-6|.
TGTGCCAGCAGCCCGGGAGGGGGTAATGAAAAACTGTTTTTT
CASSPGGGNEKLFF
>TRBD1|TRBJ2-3|TRBV6-5|.
TGTGCCAGCAGTTACCAACAGGGGGCGTATGCAGATACGCAGTATTTT
CASSYQQGAYADTQYF
>.|TRBJ2-5|TRBV29-1|.
TGCAGCGTTGGAAGAGCGGTCCAAGAGACCCAGTACTTC
CSVGRAVQETQYF
>.|TRBJ1-1|TRBV4-1|.
TGCGCCAGCAGCCAAGATATGGCCCGAGGACGAAACACTGAAGCTTTCTTT
CASSQDMARGRNTEAFF
>.|TRBJ1-6|TRBV6-6|.
TGTGCCAGCAGTTACTCATCAGGCCAGGATTCACCCCTCCACTTT
CASSYSSGQDSPLHF
>TRBD1|TRBJ1-1|TRBV5-1|.
TGCGCCAGCACCCAGGACAGGTTCACTGAAGCTTTCTTT
CASTQDRFTEAFF
>.|TRBJ2-7|TRBV27|.
TGTGCCAGCAGTTTACAGGGAGGATCCTACGAGCAGTACTTC
CASSLQGGSYEQYF
>.|TRBJ2-1|TRBV5-1|.
TGCGCCAGCAGCTTAGGACCCCCCAATGAGCAGTTCTTC
CASSLGPPNEQFF
>TRBD2|TRBJ2-1|TRBV5-1|.
TGCGCCAGCGAACCGGGACTAGCGGGATTCTCCTACAATGAGCAGTTCTTC
CASEPGLAGFSYNEQFF
>TRBD2|TRBJ2-7|TRBV6-5|.
TGTGCCAGCAGCCCGACCGGGAGGGAGTACGAGCAGTACTTC
CASSPTGREYEQYF
>.|TRBJ2-5|TRBV29-1|.
TGCAGCGTTGGAATAGGTCTTAGGGGAGAGACCCAGTACTTC
CSVGIGLRGETQYF
>.|TRBJ2-7|TRBV15|.
TGTGCCACCAGCAGAGAACCAGATCCCGGATACGAGCAGTACTTC
CATSREPDPGYEQYF
>.|TRBJ2-3|TRBV5-1|.
TGCGCCAGCAGTCTAACAGAGCGCACAGATACGCAGTATTTT
CASSLTERTDTQYF
>.|TRBJ2-7|TRBV5-4|.
TGTGCCAGCAGCATGGCCGGGACGCGGGTTGAGCAGTACTTC
CASSMAGTRVEQYF
>TRBD1|TRBJ1-2|TRBV6-1|once
TGTGCCAGCACCCTGAAGGGACAGGGGGATGGCTACACCTTC
CASTLKGQGDGYTF
>TRBD2|TRBJ2-7|TRBV5-8|.
TGTGCCAGCAGCTTGAGGGACTACCTTTACGAGCAGTACTTC
CASSLRDYLYEQYF
>.|TRBJ1-4|TRBV4-1|once
TGCGCCAGCAGCCAAGTCTGGACCGCAAATAATGAAAAACTGTTTTTT
CASSQVWTANNEKLFF
>.|TRBJ1-3|TRBV15|.
TGTGCCACCAGCAGGGGGTCGGCAGGCCTCTCTGGAAACACCATATATTTT
CATSRGSAGLSGNTIYF
>TRBD1|TRBJ2-5|TRBV5-1|.
TGCGCCAGCCGGACAGGGGGACTGTACCAAGAGACCCAGTACTTC
CASRTGGLYQETQYF
>TRBD2|TRBJ2-1|TRBV7-9|.
TGTGCCAGCAGCCCGCCCGGGGGGATGTACAATGAGCAGTTCTTC
CASSPPGGMYNEQFF
>.|TRBJ2-3|TRBV19|.
TGTGCCAGTAGTATTTCAGGGTCCTTCACAGATACGCAGTATTTT
CASSISGSFTDTQYF
>TRBD1|TRBJ2-1|TRBV6-5|few
TGTGCCAGCAGTTCCCGGGACAGGGGTTACAATGAGCAGTTCTTC
CASSSRDRGYNEQFF
>.|TRBJ2-3|TRBV6-1|.
TGTGCCAGCAGTCTTTCTAGCACAGATACGCAGTATTTT
CASSLSSTDTQYF